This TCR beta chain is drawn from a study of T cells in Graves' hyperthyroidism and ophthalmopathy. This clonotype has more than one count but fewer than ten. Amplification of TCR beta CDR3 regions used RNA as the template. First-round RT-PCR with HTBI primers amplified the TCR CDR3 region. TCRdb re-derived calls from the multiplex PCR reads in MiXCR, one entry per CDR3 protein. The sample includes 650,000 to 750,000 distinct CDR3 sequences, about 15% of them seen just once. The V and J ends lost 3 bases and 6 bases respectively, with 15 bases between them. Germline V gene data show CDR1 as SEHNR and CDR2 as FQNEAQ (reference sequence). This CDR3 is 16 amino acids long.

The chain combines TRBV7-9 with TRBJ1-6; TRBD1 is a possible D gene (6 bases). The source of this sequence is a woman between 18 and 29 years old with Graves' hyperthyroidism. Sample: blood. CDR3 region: CASSFGGLTGNSPLHF. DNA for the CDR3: TGTGCCAGCAGCTTTGGGGGCTTGACGGGTAATTCACCCCTCCACTTT.